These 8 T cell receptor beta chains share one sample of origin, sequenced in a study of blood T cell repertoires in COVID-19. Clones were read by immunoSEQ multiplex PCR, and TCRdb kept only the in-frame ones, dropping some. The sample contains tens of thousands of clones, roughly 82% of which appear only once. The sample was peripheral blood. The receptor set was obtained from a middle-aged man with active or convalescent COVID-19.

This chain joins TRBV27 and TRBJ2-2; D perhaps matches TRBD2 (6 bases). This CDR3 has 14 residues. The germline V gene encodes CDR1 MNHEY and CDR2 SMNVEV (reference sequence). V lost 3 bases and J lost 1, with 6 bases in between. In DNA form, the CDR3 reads TGTGCCAGCAGTTTCGGGAGGAACACCGGGGAGCTGTTTTTT. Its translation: CASSFGRNTGELFF.

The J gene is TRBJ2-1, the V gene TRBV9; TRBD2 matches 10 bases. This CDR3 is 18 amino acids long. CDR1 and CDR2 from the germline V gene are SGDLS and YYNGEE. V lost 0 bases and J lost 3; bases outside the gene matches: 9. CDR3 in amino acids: CASSVVASGGDSYNEQFF. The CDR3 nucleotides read TGTGCCAGCAGCGTAGTCGCTAGCGGGGGAGACAGCTACAATGAGCAGTTCTTC.

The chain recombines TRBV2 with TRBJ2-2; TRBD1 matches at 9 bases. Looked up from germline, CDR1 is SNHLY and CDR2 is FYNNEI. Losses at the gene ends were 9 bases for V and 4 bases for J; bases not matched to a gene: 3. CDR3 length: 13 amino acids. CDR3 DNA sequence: TGTGCCAGTATGACAGGGGGCACCGGGGAGCTGTTTTTT. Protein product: CASMTGGTGELFF.

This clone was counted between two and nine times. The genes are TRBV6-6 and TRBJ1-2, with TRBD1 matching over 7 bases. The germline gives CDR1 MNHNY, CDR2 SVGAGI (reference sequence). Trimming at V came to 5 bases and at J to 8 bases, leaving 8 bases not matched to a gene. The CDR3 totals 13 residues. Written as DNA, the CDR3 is TGTGCCAGCAGTCCGACAGGGAAAGGCGGCTACACCTTC. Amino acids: CASSPTGKGGYTF.

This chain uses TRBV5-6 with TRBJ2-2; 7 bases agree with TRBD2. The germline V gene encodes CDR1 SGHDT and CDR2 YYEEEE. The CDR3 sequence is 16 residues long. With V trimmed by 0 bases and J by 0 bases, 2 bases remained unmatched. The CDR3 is CASSLAGGPNTGELFF. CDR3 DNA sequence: TGTGCCAGCAGCTTGGCGGGGGGACCGAACACCGGGGAGCTGTTTTTT.

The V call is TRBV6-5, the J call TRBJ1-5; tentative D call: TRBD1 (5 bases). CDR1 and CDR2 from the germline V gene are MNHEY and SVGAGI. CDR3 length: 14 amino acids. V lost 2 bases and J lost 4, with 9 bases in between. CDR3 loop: CASSYGGSNQPQHF. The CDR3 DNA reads TGTGCCAGCAGTTACGGGGGGTCTAATCAGCCCCAGCATTTT.

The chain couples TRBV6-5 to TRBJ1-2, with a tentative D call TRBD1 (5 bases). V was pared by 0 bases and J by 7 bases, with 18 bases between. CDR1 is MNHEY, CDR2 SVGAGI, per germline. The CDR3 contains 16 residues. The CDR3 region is CASSYSVRQQRSGYTF. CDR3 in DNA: TGTGCCAGCAGTTACTCGGTTAGACAGCAGAGGAGTGGCTACACCTTC.

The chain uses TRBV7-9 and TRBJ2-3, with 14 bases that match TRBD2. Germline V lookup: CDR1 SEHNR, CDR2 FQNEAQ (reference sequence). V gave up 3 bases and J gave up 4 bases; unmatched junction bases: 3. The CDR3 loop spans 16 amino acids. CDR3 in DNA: TGTGCCAGCAGCTTCGGACTAGCGGGGGGCGCAGATACGCAGTATTTT. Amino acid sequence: CASSFGLAGGADTQYF.